This T cell receptor beta chain derives from a study of identical twins. TCRdb passed the 5' RACE reads through MiXCR, listing each CDR3 protein once. Of 200,000 to 250,000 distinct CDR3 sequences in the sample, more than 6.5% were seen once. These data are also associated with another study on yellow fever vaccine responses in identical twins.

The TCR sequence derives from a woman in her late teens or twenties in good health. The sample taken for sequencing was memory (CD45RO+) T cells sorted from blood.

The CDR3 region is CASSQTGSSGNTEAFF. Written as DNA, the CDR3 is TGTGCCAGCTCACAAACCGGGAGTTCCGGGAACACTGAAGCTTTCTTT. V usage is TRBV18 and J usage is TRBJ1-1, with D hard to call. V shed 4 bases and J shed 1 base, with 16 bases lying between them. CDR1 is KGHSH, CDR2 LQKENI, per germline. The CDR3 totals 16 residues.